Presented here are 10 T cell receptor beta chains from one specimen sequenced in a study of cytomegalovirus exposure and HLA in healthy donors. TCRdb keeps only in-frame clones here, not all; method: immunoSEQ multiplex PCR. The data contain 95,000 to 150,000 clones, approximately 94% of them singletons. What was sequenced was PBMCs. These receptors originate from a man aged 18 to 35 in good health and CMV-seronegative.

V and J are TRBV19 and TRBJ2-1; TRBD2 might be the D (5 bases). There are 15 residues in the CDR3. Trimming stripped 3 bases from V and 7 bases from J, with 16 bases between. Germline CDR1 reads LNHDA; CDR2 reads SQIVND (reference sequence). The CDR3 loop is CASSIPGPRRNEQFF. For the CDR3, the DNA is TGTGCCAGTAGTATCCCGGGCCCCCGGAGGAATGAGCAGTTCTTC. The full variable domain, rest sourced from reference TRBV19 and TRBJ2-1, is DGGITQSPKYLFRKEGQNVTLSCEQNLNHDAMYWYRQDPGQGLRLIYYSQIVNDFQKGDIAEGYSVSREKKESFPLTVTSAQKNPTAFYLCASSIPGPRRNEQFFGPGTRLTVL.

The genes are TRBV19 and TRBJ2-5, with D tentatively TRBD2 (5 bases). The CDR3 spans 15 residues. The V and J ends lost 5 bases and 1 base respectively, with 14 bases between them. Germline V gives CDR1 LNHDA, CDR2 SQIVND (reference sequence). The CDR3: CASSPREGSQETQYF. The DNA of the CDR3 is TGTGCCAGTAGTCCCCGGGAAGGCTCCCAAGAGACCCAGTACTTC.

The J gene is TRBJ2-3, the V gene TRBV5-1, with 7 bases matching TRBD1. This CDR3 is built from 14 residues. Germline V CDR1 and CDR2: SGHRS, YFSETQ. The ends lost 4 bases at V and 6 bases at J; junction bases unmatched: 8. CDR3 nucleotide sequence: TGCGCCAGCAGCCTCGGACAGGTGGGGGATACGCAGTATTTT. Its translation is CASSLGQVGDTQYF.

The chain carries TRBV7-2 and TRBJ2-1, with TRBD2 identical over 7 bases. In germline, CDR1 is SGHTA, CDR2 FQGNSA. CDR3 length: 14 residues. J gave up 7 bases and V 0 bases, and 3 bases lay outside the gene matches. CDR3 sequence (DNA): TGTGCCAGCAGCTTAGCGCGGGGGATGAATGAGCAGTTCTTC. This codes for CASSLARGMNEQFF.

The rearrangement links TRBV27 to TRBJ2-7; D remains unclear. The V end was cut by 2 bases, the J end by 3 bases, with 11 bases between. Germline V CDR1 and CDR2: MNHEY, SMNVEV (reference sequence). The CDR3 runs 14 residues. The DNA of the CDR3 is TGTGCCAGCAGTTTAGGGCTGGTAAACTACGAGCAGTACTTC. It yields the protein CASSLGLVNYEQYF.

The V call is TRBV9, the J call TRBJ1-3, with D perhaps matching TRBD1 (5 bases). Trimming took off 2 bases at V and 1 base at J, with 13 bases between the two ends. The CDR3 is made up of 16 amino acids. Germline V CDR1 and CDR2: SGDLS, YYNGEE. The CDR3 loop is CASSVWGGASGNTIYF. CDR3 sequence (DNA): TGTGCCAGCAGCGTCTGGGGAGGGGCTTCTGGAAACACCATATATTTT.

The chain recombines TRBV28 with TRBJ2-4; 7 nucleotides align to TRBD2. With 2 bases clipped from V and 1 base from J, the junction kept 14 bases outside the gene matches. Per the germline V gene, CDR1 is MDHEN and CDR2 is SYDVKM. The CDR3 has 19 residues. CDR3 residues: CASSLELAAPQRAKNIQYF. CDR3 nucleotide sequence: TGTGCCAGCAGTTTAGAGCTAGCGGCCCCTCAACGGGCCAAAAACATTCAGTACTTC.

The J gene is TRBJ1-3, the V gene TRBV5-6; D is perhaps TRBD1 (6 bases). The CDR3 runs 14 residues. Trimming took 3 bases from V and 3 from J, leaving 10 bases between them. The V gene's germline CDR1 is SGHDT and CDR2 YYEEEE. The CDR3 region is CASSSPGVGNTIYF. CDR3 DNA sequence: TGTGCCAGCAGCTCCCCAGGGGTTGGAAACACCATATATTTT.

This clone has a single count. The gene calls are TRBV7-9 and TRBJ2-7, with 10 bases that match TRBD1. CDR3 length equals 15 residues. Trimming cost V 7 bases and J 5 bases; bases outside gene matches: 11. In germline, CDR1 is SEHNR, CDR2 FQNEAQ (reference sequence). The CDR3 region is CASTHWGQGMDEQYF. As DNA, the CDR3 is TGTGCCAGCACGCACTGGGGACAGGGGATGGACGAGCAGTACTTC.

This clone appeared a single time. The chain employs TRBV27 and TRBJ1-1, with 7 bases identical to TRBD1. Germline trimming cut 7 bases from V and 1 base from J; bases unmatched to any gene: 9. The CDR3 has 15 residues. Germline V gene lookup returns CDR1 MNHEY and CDR2 SMNVEV (reference sequence). CDR3 amino acids: CASTSGGKGNTEAFF. In DNA, the CDR3 is TGTGCCAGCACCTCAGGGGGTAAGGGGAACACTGAAGCTTTCTTT.